The table lists the clone carrying this TCR beta chain with a few counts. Antigen: not known. The record originates from a study of immune evolution from preneoplasia to lung adenocarcinoma. The germline CDR1 and CDR2 sequences are SGHRS and YFSETQ. Trimming removed 5 bases from V and 6 bases from J, with 15 bases in between. The CDR3 extends over 14 amino acids. TCRdb's copy holds only in-frame clones and misses some; the assay was immunoSEQ multiplex PCR. The table includes about 3,600 clones, 40% to 50% detected once. General observations from the study: Normal lung had the highest top T cell clone frequencies. Normal lung had highest clonality; later lesions appeared denser, more diverse.

Resections took place in Japan or China from the mid-2010s to the late 2010s. Sequences were obtained from FFPE normal lung tissue adjacent to the tumor. The receptor was derived from a person aged 50-59 years with lung adenocarcinoma. The J gene is TRBJ2-1, the V gene TRBV5-1; D call uncertain. Here the CDR3 DNA reads TGCGCCAGCAGTAGAGCGTCTACGAGCAATGAGCAGTTCTTC. Protein: CASSRASTSNEQFF.